The present entry profiles one TCR beta chain with its context. The CDR3 runs 15 residues. CDR1 is MGHRA and CDR2 is YSYEKL in the germline V gene. V was trimmed by 0 bases and J by 8 bases, leaving 14 bases between them. The data were taken from a study of T cell changes during pregnancy in multiple sclerosis. Some clones are missing from TCRdb's copy, which holds only in-frame ones; the method was immunoSEQ multiplex PCR. The sample shows around 40,000 clones, about 90% of them seen only once. The sample consisted of CD4+ T cells from peripheral blood mononuclear cells, taken in the third trimester of pregnancy. The sequence came from a female donor with multiple sclerosis, enrolled in a pregnancy study. The chain couples TRBV4-1 to TRBJ1-3; the D gene is possibly TRBD1 (5 bases). The chain's CDR3 is CASSQEAGALHTIYF. CDR3 nucleotide sequence: TGCGCCAGCAGCCAAGAAGCTGGGGCCCTCCACACCATATATTTT.